This T cell receptor beta chain comes out of a study of CD8 T cells in ankylosing spondylitis. The sample holds a few counts of this clonotype. The antigen is unknown. Scientists made TCR beta libraries using quantitative 5'-RACE with molecular barcodes. TCRdb fed the 5' RACE reads into MiXCR, producing one record per CDR3 protein. The table includes fewer than 750,000 distinct CDR3 sequences, 15% to 20% detected once. The junction had 4 bases not matched to a gene; V was cut back by 3 bases and J by 4 bases. This CDR3 has 16 amino acids. CDR1 and CDR2 (germline): LGHNA, YSLEER. General study results and limits: In peripheral blood, disease-linked CD8+ clones occurred at relatively low frequencies. A subset of motif variants has previously been described in the synovial fluid and blood of reactive arthritis. For ankylosing spondylitis blood, a TCR beta motif of about 8 highly homologous variants appeared characteristic.

This chain connects TRBV4-3 to TRBJ2-3, with 13 nucleotides matching TRBD2. The sequence came from a male donor with ankylosing spondylitis. The material sequenced was blood, either unsorted or a sorted T cell fraction (not recorded which). The CDR3: CASSHGLAGVPDTQYF. The CDR3 DNA is TGCGCCAGCAGCCACGGACTAGCGGGAGTCCCAGATACGCAGTATTTT.